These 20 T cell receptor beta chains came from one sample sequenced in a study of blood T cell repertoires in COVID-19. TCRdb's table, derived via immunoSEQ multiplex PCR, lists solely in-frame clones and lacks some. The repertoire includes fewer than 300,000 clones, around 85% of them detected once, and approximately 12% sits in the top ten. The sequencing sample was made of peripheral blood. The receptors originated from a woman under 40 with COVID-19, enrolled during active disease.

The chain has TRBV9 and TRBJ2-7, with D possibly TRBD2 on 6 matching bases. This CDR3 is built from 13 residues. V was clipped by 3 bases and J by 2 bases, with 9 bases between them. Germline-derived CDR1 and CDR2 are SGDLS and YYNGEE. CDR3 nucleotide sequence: TGTGCCAGCAGCGCGGGACTCACCTACGAGCAGTACTTC. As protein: CASSAGLTYEQYF.

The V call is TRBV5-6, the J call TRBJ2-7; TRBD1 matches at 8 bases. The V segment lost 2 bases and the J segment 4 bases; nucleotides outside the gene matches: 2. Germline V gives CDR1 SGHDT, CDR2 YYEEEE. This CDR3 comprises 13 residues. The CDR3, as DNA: TGTGCCAGCAGCTTCTACAGGGGGTACGAGCAGTACTTC. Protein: CASSFYRGYEQYF. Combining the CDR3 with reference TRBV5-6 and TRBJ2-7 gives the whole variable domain DAGVTQSPTHLIKTRGQQVTLRCSPKSGHDTVSWYQQALGQGPQFIFQYYEEEERQRGNFPDRFSGHQFPNYSSELNVNALLLGDSALYLCASSFYRGYEQYFGPGTRLTVT.

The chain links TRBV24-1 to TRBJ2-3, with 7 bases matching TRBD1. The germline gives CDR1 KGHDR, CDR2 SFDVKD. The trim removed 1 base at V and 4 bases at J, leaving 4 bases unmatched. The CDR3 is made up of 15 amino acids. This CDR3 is CATSDFTGVADTQYF. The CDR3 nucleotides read TGTGCCACCAGTGATTTTACAGGGGTTGCAGATACGCAGTATTTT.

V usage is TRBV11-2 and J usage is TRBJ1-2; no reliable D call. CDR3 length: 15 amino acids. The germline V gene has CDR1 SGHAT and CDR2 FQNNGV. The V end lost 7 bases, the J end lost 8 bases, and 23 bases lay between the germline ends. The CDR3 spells CASNALREGIGGYTF. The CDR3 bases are TGTGCCAGCAACGCCCTGCGGGAGGGAATTGGAGGCTACACCTTC.

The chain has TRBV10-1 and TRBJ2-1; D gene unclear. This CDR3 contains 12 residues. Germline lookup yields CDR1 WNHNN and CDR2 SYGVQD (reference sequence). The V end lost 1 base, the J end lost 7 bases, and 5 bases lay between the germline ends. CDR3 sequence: CASSELRNEQFF. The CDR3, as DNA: TGCGCCAGCAGTGAGTTACGGAATGAGCAGTTCTTC.

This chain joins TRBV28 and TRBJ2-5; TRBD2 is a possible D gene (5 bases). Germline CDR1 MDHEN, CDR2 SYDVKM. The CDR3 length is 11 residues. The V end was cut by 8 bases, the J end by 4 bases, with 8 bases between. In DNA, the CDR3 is TGTGCCAGCGAGGGTAGAGAGACCCAGTACTTC. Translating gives CASEGRETQYF. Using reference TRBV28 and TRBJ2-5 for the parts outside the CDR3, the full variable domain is DVKVTQSSRYLVKRTGEKVFLECVQDMDHENMFWYRQDPGLGLRLIYFSYDVKMKEKGDIPEGYSVSREKKERFSLILESASTNQTSMYLCASEGRETQYFGPGTRLLVL.

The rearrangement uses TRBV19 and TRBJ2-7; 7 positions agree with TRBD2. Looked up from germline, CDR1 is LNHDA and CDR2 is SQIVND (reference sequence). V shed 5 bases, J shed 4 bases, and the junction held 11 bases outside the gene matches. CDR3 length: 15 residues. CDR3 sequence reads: CASSSAWREGYEQYF. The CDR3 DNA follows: TGTGCCAGTAGTTCCGCGTGGAGGGAGGGATACGAGCAGTACTTC.

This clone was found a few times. The CDR3 sequence: CASSFLLAEETQYF. The CDR3 nucleotides read TGTGCCAGCAGCTTCCTACTAGCGGAGGAGACCCAGTACTTC. The gene calls are TRBV5-8 and TRBJ2-5; 8 bases map to TRBD2. This CDR3 region has 14 residues. CDR1 SGHTS and CDR2 YDEGEE come from the germline V gene. J was trimmed by 5 bases and V by 2 bases; bases with no gene match: 5.

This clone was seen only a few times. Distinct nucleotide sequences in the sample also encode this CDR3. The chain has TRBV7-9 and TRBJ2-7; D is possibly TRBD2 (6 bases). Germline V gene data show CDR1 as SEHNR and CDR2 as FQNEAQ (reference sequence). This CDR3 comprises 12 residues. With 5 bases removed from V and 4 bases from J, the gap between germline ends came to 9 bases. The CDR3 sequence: CASSPGTYEQYF. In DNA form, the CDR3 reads TGTGCCAGCAGCCCCGGGACTTACGAGCAGTACTTC.

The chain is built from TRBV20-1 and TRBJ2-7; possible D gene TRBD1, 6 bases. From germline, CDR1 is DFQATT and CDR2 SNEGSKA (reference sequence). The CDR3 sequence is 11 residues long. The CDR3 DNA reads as TGCAGAGGGGGAACCTCCTACGAGCAGTACTTC. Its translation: CRGGTSYEQYF.

The CDR3 protein is CAWPNRDREGNQPQHF. The CDR3 DNA reads as TGTGCCTGGCCAAACCGGGACAGGGAGGGCAATCAGCCCCAGCATTTT. The chain has TRBV30 and TRBJ1-5; 9 bases are shared with TRBD1. This CDR3 is built from 16 residues. The trim removed 5 bases at V and 2 bases at J, leaving 10 bases unmatched. Germline V gene lookup returns CDR1 GTSNPN and CDR2 SVGIG (reference sequence).

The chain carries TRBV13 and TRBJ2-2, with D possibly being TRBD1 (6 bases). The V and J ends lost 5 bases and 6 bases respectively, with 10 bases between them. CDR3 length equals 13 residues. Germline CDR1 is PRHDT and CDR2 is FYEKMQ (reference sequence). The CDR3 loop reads CASSDRLSGELFF. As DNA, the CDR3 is TGTGCCAGCAGCGACAGGTTATCCGGGGAGCTGTTTTTT. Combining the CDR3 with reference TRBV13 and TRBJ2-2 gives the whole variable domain AAGVIQSPRHLIKEKRETATLKCYPIPRHDTVYWYQQGPGQDPQFLISFYEKMQSDKGSIPDRFSAQQFSDYHSELNMSSLELGDSALYFCASSDRLSGELFFGEGSRLTVL.

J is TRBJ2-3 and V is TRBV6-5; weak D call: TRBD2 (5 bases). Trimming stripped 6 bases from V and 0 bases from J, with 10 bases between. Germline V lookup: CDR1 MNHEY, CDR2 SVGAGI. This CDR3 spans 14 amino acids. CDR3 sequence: CASRQLESTDTQYF. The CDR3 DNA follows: TGTGCCAGCAGACAACTAGAAAGCACAGATACGCAGTATTTT.

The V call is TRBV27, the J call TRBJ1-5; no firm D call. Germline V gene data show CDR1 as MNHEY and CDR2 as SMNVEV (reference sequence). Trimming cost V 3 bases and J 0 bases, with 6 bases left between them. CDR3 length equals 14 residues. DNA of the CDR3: TGTGCCAGCAGTTTCCTCCCTAGCAATCAGCCCCAGCATTTT. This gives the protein CASSFLPSNQPQHF.

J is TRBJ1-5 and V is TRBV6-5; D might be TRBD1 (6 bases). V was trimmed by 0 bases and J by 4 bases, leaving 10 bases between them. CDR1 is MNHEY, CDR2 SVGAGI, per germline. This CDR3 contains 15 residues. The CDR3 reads CASSYSGQQNQPQHF. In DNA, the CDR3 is TGTGCCAGCAGTTACTCAGGACAGCAAAATCAGCCCCAGCATTTT.

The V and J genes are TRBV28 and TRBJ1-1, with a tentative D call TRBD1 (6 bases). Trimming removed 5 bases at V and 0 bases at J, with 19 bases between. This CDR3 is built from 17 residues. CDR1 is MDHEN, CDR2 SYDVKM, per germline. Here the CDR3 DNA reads TGTGCCAGCAGTCCGCCGACAGGACTTACGATGAACACTGAAGCTTTCTTT. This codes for CASSPPTGLTMNTEAFF.

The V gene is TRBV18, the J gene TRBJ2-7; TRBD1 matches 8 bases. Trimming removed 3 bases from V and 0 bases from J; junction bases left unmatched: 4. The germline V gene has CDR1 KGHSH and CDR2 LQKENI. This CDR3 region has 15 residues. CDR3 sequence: CASSPGQGHSYEQYF. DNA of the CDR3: TGTGCCAGCTCACCCGGACAGGGCCACTCCTACGAGCAGTACTTC.

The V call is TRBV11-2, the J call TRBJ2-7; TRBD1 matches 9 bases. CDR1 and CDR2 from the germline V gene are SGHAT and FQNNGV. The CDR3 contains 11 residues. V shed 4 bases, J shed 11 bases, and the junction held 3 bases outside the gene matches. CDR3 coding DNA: TGTGCCAGCAGCTCCCGGGACAGGGAGTACTTC. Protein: CASSSRDREYF.

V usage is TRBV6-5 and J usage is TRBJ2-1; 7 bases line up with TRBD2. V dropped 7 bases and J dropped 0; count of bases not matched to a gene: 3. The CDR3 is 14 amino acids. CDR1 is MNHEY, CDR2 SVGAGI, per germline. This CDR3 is CASTGGVSYNEQFF. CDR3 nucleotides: TGTGCCAGCACTGGGGGGGTCTCCTACAATGAGCAGTTCTTC.

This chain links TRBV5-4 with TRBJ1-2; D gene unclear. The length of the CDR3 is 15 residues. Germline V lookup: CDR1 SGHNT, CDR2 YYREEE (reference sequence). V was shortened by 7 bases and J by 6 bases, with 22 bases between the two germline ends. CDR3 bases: TGTGCCAGCGCCTGGGCGGATCCGGGAAGCGATGGCTACACCTTC. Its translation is CASAWADPGSDGYTF.